The clone carrying this T cell receptor (beta chain) was seen a few times. The CDR3 loop spans 13 amino acids. Trimming removed 0 bases from V and 8 bases from J, with 9 bases in between. Germline V gene sequence: CDR1 SGDLS, CDR2 YYNGEE. TCRdb called the RT-PCR reads again in MiXCR, with one record for every CDR3 protein. The sample carries about a million distinct CDR3 sequences, over 15% recorded once. These data originate in a study of patients and donors after allogeneic stem cell transplantation. Sequenced: blood, either unsorted or a sorted T cell fraction (not recorded which). This sequence joins TRBV9 and TRBJ2-1; TRBD2 might be the D (5 bases). The receptor was isolated from a human donor who was either an allogeneic HSCT recipient or a stem cell or donor lymphocyte infusion donor (not recorded which). It is not recorded whose cells these are; they may come from a transplant donor. CDR3 coding DNA: TGTGCCAGCAGCGTAGGAAGCGGCGATGAGCAGTTCTTC. Translated, it gives CASSVGSGDEQFF.